The clone carrying this TCR beta chain was seen a single time. No antigen is known for it. TCRdb ran MiXCR on the RT-PCR reads and lists one entry per CDR3 protein. The sample records around 500,000 distinct CDR3 sequences, approximately 10% being singletons. The sample is drawn from a study of response to subunit inactivated influenza vaccine. Study-level findings and limits: New T cells are recruited in small numbers by each seasonal influenza vaccination, according to the authors' suggestion.

The CDR3 extends over 13 amino acids. Germline CDR1 LNHDA, CDR2 SQIVND (reference sequence). V trimming: 10 bases; J trimming: 2 bases; junction bases outside the gene matches: 6. The chain uses TRBV19 and TRBJ2-3, with 7 bases identical to TRBD1. Here the sequenced sample was PBMCs from blood, taken about 40 days after vaccination. The clonotype was recovered from a man in his fifties who received an inactivated influenza vaccine. Here the CDR3 DNA reads TGTGCCACTCGACAGGGAAACACAGATACGCAGTATTTT. Its translation: CATRQGNTDTQYF.